This T cell receptor beta chain is from a study of response to subunit inactivated influenza vaccine. The V end lost 5 bases, the J end lost 2 bases, and 7 bases lay between the germline ends. This CDR3 region has 14 residues. Germline CDR1 is SNHLY and CDR2 is FYNNEI. MiXCR was run by TCRdb on the RT-PCR reads, yielding one entry per CDR3 protein. Among 600,000 to 850,000 distinct CDR3 sequences listed, 11% to 15% were seen once. This sequence originates from a man aged 45-65 years who received an inactivated influenza vaccine. The rearrangement joins TRBV2 to TRBJ2-6, with D tentatively TRBD1 (5 bases). Sequenced material: PBMCs from blood, taken approximately 15 days before vaccination. CDR3 sequence: CASSTGTGANVLTF. In nucleotides, the CDR3 is TGTGCCAGCAGTACAGGAACTGGGGCCAACGTCCTGACTTTC.